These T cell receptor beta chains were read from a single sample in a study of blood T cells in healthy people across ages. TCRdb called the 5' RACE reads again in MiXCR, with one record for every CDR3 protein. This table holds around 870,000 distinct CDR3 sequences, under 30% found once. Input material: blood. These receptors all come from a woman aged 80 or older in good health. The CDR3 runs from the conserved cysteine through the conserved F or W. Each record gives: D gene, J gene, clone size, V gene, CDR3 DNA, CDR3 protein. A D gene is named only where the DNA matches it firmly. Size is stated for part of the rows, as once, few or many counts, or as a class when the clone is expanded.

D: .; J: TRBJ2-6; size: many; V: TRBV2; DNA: TGTGCCAGCAGTGAAGCGGTGGGGGCTGGGGCCAACGTCCTGACTTTC; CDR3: CASSEAVGAGANVLTF
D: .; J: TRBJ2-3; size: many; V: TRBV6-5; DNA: TGTGCCAGCAGTTACTCGAGTCAGGGTGGAACAGATACGCAGTATTTT; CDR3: CASSYSSQGGTDTQYF
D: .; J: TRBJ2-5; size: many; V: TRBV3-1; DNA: TGTGCCAGCAGCCAAGGGGCAGGGGCCGGTCAAAAGACCCAGTACTTC; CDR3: CASSQGAGAGQKTQYF
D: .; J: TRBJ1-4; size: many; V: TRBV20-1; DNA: TGCAGTGCTAGCGAGGGGCCCAATGAAAAACTGTTTTTT; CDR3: CSASEGPNEKLFF
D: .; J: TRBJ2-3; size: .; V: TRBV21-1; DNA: TGTGCCAGCAGCAAAGCGGAGCTAGCGGGGGGCACCCACTGGGGGACGCAGTATTTT; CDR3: CASSKAELAGGTHWGTQYF
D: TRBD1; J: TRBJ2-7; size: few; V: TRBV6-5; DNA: TGTGCCAGCAGTTATAGGGGACAGGGAACTTACGAGCAGTACTTC; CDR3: CASSYRGQGTYEQYF
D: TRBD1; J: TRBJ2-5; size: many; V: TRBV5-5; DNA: TGTGCCAGCAGCTTGTTGGGGACAGGGAACCAAGAGACCCAGTACTTC; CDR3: CASSLLGTGNQETQYF
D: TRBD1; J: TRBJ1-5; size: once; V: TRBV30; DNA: TGTGCCTGGAGTGTGTGGGACAGGGAACAGCCCCAGCATTTT; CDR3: CAWSVWDREQPQHF
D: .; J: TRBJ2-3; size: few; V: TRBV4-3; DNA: TGCGCCAGCAGTCAAAGGGGTAGCACAAATACGCAGTATTTT; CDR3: CASSQRGSTNTQYF
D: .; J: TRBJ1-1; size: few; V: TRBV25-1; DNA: TGTGCCAGCAGATTAACAGGGTGGAGCACTGAAGCTTTCTTT; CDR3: CASRLTGWSTEAFF
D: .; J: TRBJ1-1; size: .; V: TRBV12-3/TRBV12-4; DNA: TGTGCCAGTAGGGAACAGATAAACACTGAAGCTTTCTTT; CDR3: CASREQINTEAFF
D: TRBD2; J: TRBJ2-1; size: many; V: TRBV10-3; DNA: TGTGCCATCAAGGCTAGCGGGGCTATGGATGAGCAGTTCTTC; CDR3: CAIKASGAMDEQFF
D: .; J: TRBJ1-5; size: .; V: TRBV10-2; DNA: TGCGCCAGCAGCGTCCAGGGGAACAGCAATCAGCCCCAGCATTTT; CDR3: CASSVQGNSNQPQHF
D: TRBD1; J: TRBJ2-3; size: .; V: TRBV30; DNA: TGTGCCTGGAGAACACAGGGGGGCCCAGATACGCAGTATTTT; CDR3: CAWRTQGGPDTQYF
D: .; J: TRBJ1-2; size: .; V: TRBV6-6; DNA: TGTGCCAGCAGGGCAGGGACGATTGTCTATGGCTACACCTTC; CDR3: CASRAGTIVYGYTF
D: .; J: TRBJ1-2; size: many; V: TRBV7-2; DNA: TGTGCCAGCAGTCCCGGGGGGGATGGCTACACCTTC; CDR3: CASSPGGDGYTF
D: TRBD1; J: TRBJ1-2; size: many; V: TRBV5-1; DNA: TGCGCCAGCAGCCTTACTACCCAACCGGGACAGGGTAAATATGGCTACACCTTC; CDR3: CASSLTTQPGQGKYGYTF
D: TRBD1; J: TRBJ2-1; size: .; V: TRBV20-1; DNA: TGCTGTGCTAGGGCCGGGACAGGGAGTTATGGGCAGTTCTTC; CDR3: CCARAGTGSYGQFF
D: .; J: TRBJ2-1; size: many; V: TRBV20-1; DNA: TGCAGTGCTGTAGGTCCTTTGGAGCAGTTCTTC; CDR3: CSAVGPLEQFF
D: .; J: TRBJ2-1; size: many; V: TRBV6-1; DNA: TGTGCCAGCAGTGAAGGGGGACAATCCTACAATGAGCAGTTCTTC; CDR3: CASSEGGQSYNEQFF
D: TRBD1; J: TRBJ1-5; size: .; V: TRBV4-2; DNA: TGTGCCAGCAGCCACTACGGACAGGATCCCCAGCATTTT; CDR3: CASSHYGQDPQHF
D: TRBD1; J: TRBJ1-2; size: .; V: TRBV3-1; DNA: TGTGCCTGCGGCCAAGGGACAGGGTCTAACTATGGCTACACCTTC; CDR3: CACGQGTGSNYGYTF
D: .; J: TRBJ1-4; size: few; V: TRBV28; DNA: TGTGCCAGCCTTAACAGTGAAAAACTGTTTTTT; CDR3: CASLNSEKLFF
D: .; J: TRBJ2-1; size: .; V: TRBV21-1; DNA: TGTGCCAGCAGCAACCTCTGGGACAGGGAGCAAGAGACCCGGTTCTTC; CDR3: CASSNLWDREQETRFF
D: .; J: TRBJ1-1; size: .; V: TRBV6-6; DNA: TGTGCCAGCAGCCATGACCCTCAGGGAATAGTACGGACTGAAGCTTTCTTT; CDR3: CASSHDPQGIVRTEAFF
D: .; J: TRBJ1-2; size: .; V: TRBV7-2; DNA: TGTGCCAGCAGCGCAGTAATTGCCTCCGGGTATGGCTACACCTTC; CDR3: CASSAVIASGYGYTF
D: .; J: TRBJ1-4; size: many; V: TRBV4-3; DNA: TGCGCCAGCAGCCAAGAATATAGCTTAAATGAAAAACTGTTTTTT; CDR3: CASSQEYSLNEKLFF
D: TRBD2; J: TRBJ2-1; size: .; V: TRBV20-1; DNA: TGCAGTGCTAGAGATCGGGGGGGCCATTGGAATGAGCAGTTCTTC; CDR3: CSARDRGGHWNEQFF
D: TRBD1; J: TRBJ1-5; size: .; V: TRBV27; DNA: TGTGCCAGCACGGAGGGACAGCTCAATCAGCCCCAGCATTTT; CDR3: CASTEGQLNQPQHF
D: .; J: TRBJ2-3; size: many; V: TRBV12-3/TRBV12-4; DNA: TGTGCCAGCAGTTTAGGGGCTCGGACAGATACGCAGTATTTT; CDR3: CASSLGARTDTQYF
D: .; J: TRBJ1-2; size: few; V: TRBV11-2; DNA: TGTGCCAGCAGCTTACAGCTTAAGGAGGGCTACACCTTC; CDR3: CASSLQLKEGYTF
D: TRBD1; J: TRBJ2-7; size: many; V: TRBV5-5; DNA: TGTGCCAGCAGCTTGGGGACAGGGATTAACGAGCAGTACTTC; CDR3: CASSLGTGINEQYF
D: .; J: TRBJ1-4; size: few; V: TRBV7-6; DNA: TGTGCCAGCAGCAAAGCGGCTGGAACTAATGAAAAACTGTTTTTT; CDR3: CASSKAAGTNEKLFF
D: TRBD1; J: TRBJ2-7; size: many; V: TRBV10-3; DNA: TGTGCCATCAGTACAGGGGGCGGTTACGAGCAGTACTTC; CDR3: CAISTGGGYEQYF
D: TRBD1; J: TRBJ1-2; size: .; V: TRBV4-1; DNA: TGCGCCAGCAGCCAAGGGCGACAGGGAGAATATGGCTACACCTTC; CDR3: CASSQGRQGEYGYTF
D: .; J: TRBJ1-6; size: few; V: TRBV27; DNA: TGTGCCAGCAGTTTATATCCCCGAGGGGTAGCGGGTTCACCCCTCCACTTT; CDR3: CASSLYPRGVAGSPLHF
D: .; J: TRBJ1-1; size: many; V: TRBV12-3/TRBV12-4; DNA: TGTGCCAGCAGTTCCCCGTGGAGAGACAACACTGAAGCTTTCTTT; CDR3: CASSSPWRDNTEAFF
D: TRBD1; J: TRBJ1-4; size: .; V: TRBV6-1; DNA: TGTGCCAGCGGACAGGGTCTGAATGAAAAACTGTTTTTT; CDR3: CASGQGLNEKLFF
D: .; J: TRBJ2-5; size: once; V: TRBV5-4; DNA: TGTGCCTGCAGCTTCGGACAGAACCAAGAGACCCAGTACTTC; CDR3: CACSFGQNQETQYF
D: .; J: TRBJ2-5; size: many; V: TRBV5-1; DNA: TGCGCCAGCAGCTTGTTTCGTGACAACCAAGAGACCCAGTACTTC; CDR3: CASSLFRDNQETQYF
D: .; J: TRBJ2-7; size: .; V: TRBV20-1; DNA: TGCAGTGCTAGATCACTGAGGGAATCATACGAGCAGTACTTC; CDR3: CSARSLRESYEQYF
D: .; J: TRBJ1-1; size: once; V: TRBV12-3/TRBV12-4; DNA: TGTGCCAGCAGTGCCCACGGGCAGGAGAACACTGAAGCTTTCTTT; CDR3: CASSAHGQENTEAFF
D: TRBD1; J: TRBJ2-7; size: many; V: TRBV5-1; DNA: TGCGCCAGCAGCTTGGAGGGACAGGGCTCCTACGAGCAGTACTTC; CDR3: CASSLEGQGSYEQYF
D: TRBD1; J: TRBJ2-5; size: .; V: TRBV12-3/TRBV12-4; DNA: TGTGCCAGCAGTACATGGGACAGCCAGACGCAAGAGACCCAGTACTTC; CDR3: CASSTWDSQTQETQYF
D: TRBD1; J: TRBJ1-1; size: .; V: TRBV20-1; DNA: TGCAGTGCGGAACAGGGGGCGGGTGATGAAGCTTTCTTT; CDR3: CSAEQGAGDEAFF
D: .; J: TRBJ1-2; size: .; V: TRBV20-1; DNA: TGCAGTGCTAGAGGGACCTCCTCGGGGTATGGCTACACCTTC; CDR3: CSARGTSSGYGYTF
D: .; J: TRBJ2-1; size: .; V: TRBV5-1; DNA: TGCACCAGCAGCTTGGCCAGGGCCAATGAGCAGTTCTTC; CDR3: CTSSLARANEQFF
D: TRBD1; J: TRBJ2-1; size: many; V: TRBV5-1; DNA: TGCGCCAGCAGCCAAGGGACAGGGGCAGGTAATGAGCAGTTCTTC; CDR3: CASSQGTGAGNEQFF